This is a list of T cell receptor beta chains from one sample in a study of shared T cell receptors in the human thymus. Clones were sequenced by immunoSEQ multiplex PCR, and TCRdb holds only the in-frame ones, with some missing. The sample has hundreds of thousands of clones, 78% seen once. The same data also contributed to another study, on human thymus T cells.

The source material was thymocytes. These receptor sequences come from a boy younger than two with a congenital heart defect. The CDR3 runs from the conserved cysteine through the conserved F or W. A D gene is named only where the DNA matches it firmly. Not all rows give a size; the values are once, few, many and, for expanded clones, a class.

D: TRBD1
size: NA
J: TRBJ2-1
V: TRBV7-9
DNA: TGTGCCAGCAGCTTAGTGACAGGGTTATCCTACAATGAGCAGTTCTTC
CDR3: CASSLVTGLSYNEQFF

D: TRBD1
size: NA
J: TRBJ1-3
V: TRBV28
DNA: TGTGCCAGCGGTTACAGGGGTAATAGGGGAAACACCATATATTTT
CDR3: CASGYRGNRGNTIYF

D: TRBD2
size: NA
J: TRBJ2-7
V: TRBV14
DNA: TGTGCCAGCAGCCAATCCGGCGGGAGGGCCGAAAAGGGCTCCTACGAGCAGTACTTC
CDR3: CASSQSGGRAEKGSYEQYF

D: TRBD2
size: NA
J: TRBJ2-1
V: TRBV15
DNA: TGTGCCACCAGCAGACTGACTAGCGGGAGTGATTCCTACAATGAGCAGTTCTTC
CDR3: CATSRLTSGSDSYNEQFF

D: NA
size: NA
J: TRBJ1-4
V: TRBV4-1
DNA: TGCGCCAGCAGCCAAGATGAGGCCGGATTGCTGTTTTTT
CDR3: CASSQDEAGLLFF

D: TRBD1
size: NA
J: TRBJ2-6
V: TRBV7-9
DNA: TGTGCCAGCAGCGTGACAGGGAACGGGGCCAACGTCCTGACTTTC
CDR3: CASSVTGNGANVLTF

D: TRBD1
size: NA
J: TRBJ2-7
V: TRBV27
DNA: TGTGCCAGCAGTTTAAGACAGGGCGTCCATTTATACGAGCAGTACTTC
CDR3: CASSLRQGVHLYEQYF

D: TRBD1
size: NA
J: TRBJ2-7
V: TRBV28
DNA: TGTGCCAGCAGTTCCGGACAGGCCCCCTACGAGCAGTACTTC
CDR3: CASSSGQAPYEQYF

D: TRBD1
size: NA
J: TRBJ1-2
V: TRBV7-9
DNA: TGTGCCAGCAGTTCCCATCCCTGGACAGGGGACTATGGCTACACCTTC
CDR3: CASSSHPWTGDYGYTF

D: NA
size: once
J: TRBJ1-5
V: TRBV19
DNA: TGTGCCAGTAGTCTAACAGGGTATAGCAATCAGCCCCAGCATTTT
CDR3: CASSLTGYSNQPQHF

D: TRBD1
size: NA
J: TRBJ2-3
V: TRBV4-2
DNA: TGTGCCAGCAGCCAAGGCCGACAGGGGCCACCTTCTGTCACAGATACGCAGTATTTT
CDR3: CASSQGRQGPPSVTDTQYF

D: TRBD2
size: NA
J: TRBJ2-7
V: TRBV4-3
DNA: TGCGCCAGCAGCCAGGACAGATCTAGCGGGAGCTCCTACGAGCAGTACTTC
CDR3: CASSQDRSSGSSYEQYF

D: TRBD1
size: NA
J: TRBJ1-4
V: TRBV11-2
DNA: TGTGCCAGCAGCATTACAGGGGACACCTGGAATGAAAAACTGTTTTTT
CDR3: CASSITGDTWNEKLFF

D: TRBD2
size: NA
J: TRBJ2-7
V: TRBV4-1
DNA: TGCGCCAGCAGCCGTACTAGCGGTGAGGGGACCTACGAGCAGTACTTC
CDR3: CASSRTSGEGTYEQYF

D: TRBD2
size: NA
J: TRBJ2-1
V: TRBV4-1
DNA: TGCGCCAGCAGCCCCAGGGGTAGCGGGAGTGGTAATGAGCAGTTCTTC
CDR3: CASSPRGSGSGNEQFF

D: NA
size: NA
J: TRBJ2-7
V: TRBV6-6
DNA: TGTGCCAGCAGTTACTCGATTGCGGCCCGCTACGAGCAGTACTTC
CDR3: CASSYSIAARYEQYF

D: NA
size: NA
J: TRBJ2-1
V: TRBV18
DNA: TGTGCCAGCTCACCATTCCCGGGAGTTACCTACAATGAGCAGTTCTTC
CDR3: CASSPFPGVTYNEQFF

D: NA
size: NA
J: TRBJ2-3
V: TRBV14
DNA: TGTGCCAGCATAGAGAGATTGTGGGATACGCAGTATTTT
CDR3: CASIERLWDTQYF

D: NA
size: few
J: TRBJ1-2
V: TRBV29-1
DNA: TGCAGCACCCCGAGGCCTGGGGGGAGGGGCTACACCTTC
CDR3: CSTPRPGGRGYTF

D: TRBD2
size: NA
J: TRBJ2-5
V: TRBV11-2
DNA: TGTGCCAGCAGCTTAGGGTTAGCGGGAGCGGAGACCCAGTACTTC
CDR3: CASSLGLAGAETQYF